These 28 T cell receptor beta chains were all obtained from the same sample, sequenced in a study of vaccination effects on CD4 cells after COVID-19. Profiling relied on immunoSEQ multiplex PCR, and the TCRdb table lists in-frame clones only, not all of them. The repertoire holds some 70,000 clones, with approximately 80% as singletons. For these TCRs, the target antigens are not known. Under the ViraFEST assay, PBMC were stimulated with viral peptide pools so that antigen-specific CD4+ T cells expanded. Sequencing was performed afterwards. Culturing for about 10 days preceded CD4+ T cell isolation. Each person got two doses of an mRNA SARS-CoV-2 vaccine, BNT162b2 or mRNA-1273. The source was CD4+ T cells from PBMCs cultured with HCoV-229E spike peptides, collected after COVID-19 vaccination. The receptors were sampled from a human donor who received a COVID-19 vaccine.

V and J are TRBV15 and TRBJ1-1; a possible D gene is TRBD1 (5 bases). In germline, CDR1 is LNHNV, CDR2 YYDKDF (reference sequence). This CDR3 spans 16 amino acids. The ends were cut back, 1 base at V and 6 bases at J, with 18 bases in the middle. CDR3 amino acids: CATSRGAAGGIAEAFF. CDR3 sequence (DNA): TGTGCCACCAGCAGAGGGGCAGCGGGGGGGATTGCTGAAGCTTTCTTT.

This clone was counted between two and nine times. This sequence joins TRBV7-3 and TRBJ2-2, with TRBD1 matching over 12 bases. There are 15 residues in the CDR3. Germline CDR1 reads SGHTA; CDR2 reads FQGTGA. The ends lost 6 bases at V and 6 bases at J; junction bases unmatched: 5. The CDR3 region is CASSSGTGGAGELFF. The CDR3 DNA follows: TGTGCCAGCAGTTCCGGGACAGGGGGCGCCGGGGAGCTGTTTTTT.

The J gene is TRBJ2-2, the V gene TRBV7-2; 7 bases agree with TRBD2. V was pared by 1 base and J by 4 bases, with 6 bases of the junction left unmatched. Germline CDR1 SGHTA, CDR2 FQGNSA. The CDR3 extends over 16 amino acids. In DNA form, the CDR3 reads TGTGCCAGCAGCTTAGTAAGCGGGGCTTCCACCGGGGAGCTGTTTTTT. As protein: CASSLVSGASTGELFF.

The J gene is TRBJ1-1, the V gene TRBV7-8, with D perhaps matching TRBD1 (6 bases). Trimming removed 1 base at V and 6 bases at J, with 15 bases between. CDR1 is SGHVS, CDR2 FQNEAQ, per germline. This CDR3 contains 15 residues. The CDR3 protein is CASSLDRGAIAEAFF. CDR3 DNA sequence: TGTGCCAGCAGCTTAGACCGGGGGGCCATAGCTGAAGCTTTCTTT.

The chain combines TRBV30 with TRBJ1-1; D perhaps matches TRBD1 (6 bases). The ends were cut back, 3 bases at V and 5 bases at J, with 25 bases in the middle. There are 17 residues in the CDR3. Per germline, CDR1 GTSNPN and CDR2 SVGIG (reference sequence). The CDR3 DNA is TGTGCCTGGAGCAACGAGGGCAGGGGTCCCGAGTTGACTGAAGCTTTCTTT. It yields the protein CAWSNEGRGPELTEAFF.

V is TRBV19 and J is TRBJ2-7; the match to TRBD2 covers 8 bases. CDR1 and CDR2 from the germline V gene are LNHDA and SQIVND (reference sequence). J was trimmed by 7 bases and V by 3 bases; bases with no gene match: 8. The CDR3 spans 14 residues. Here the CDR3 DNA reads TGTGCCAGTAGTATGGTTAGCGGGGTCGGAGAGCAGTACGTC. It translates to CASSMVSGVGEQYV.

CDR3 DNA: TGTGCCAGCAGCTTGTTGGGGGTGAACACTGAAGCTTTCTTT. Translated: CASSLLGVNTEAFF. The chain combines TRBV7-3 with TRBJ1-1, with D possibly matching TRBD1 (5 bases). Germline loops: CDR1 SGHTA, CDR2 FQGTGA. The CDR3 totals 14 residues. V was trimmed by 3 bases and J by 0 bases, leaving 8 bases between them.

About this clone itself: Mismatch with germline at one junction end may stem from a read error. The chain is built from TRBV7-2 and TRBJ2-3, with D perhaps matching TRBD2 (6 bases). CDR1 and CDR2 from the germline V gene are SGHTA and FQGNSA. The length of the CDR3 is 15 residues. CDR3: CASSLMAGSIDTQYF. The CDR3 coding sequence is TGTGCCAGCAGCTTAATGGCGGGGAGCATAGATACGCAGTATTTT.

This clone was counted a few times. The chain combines TRBV18 with TRBJ2-2, with D perhaps TRBD2 (6 bases). The V and J ends lost 4 bases and 5 bases respectively, with 11 bases between them. CDR3 length equals 14 residues. The germline V gene has CDR1 KGHSH and CDR2 LQKENI. DNA of the CDR3: TGTGCCAGCTCACTTCCCGGGGGTACCGGGGAGCTGTTTTTT. It specifies CASSLPGGTGELFF.

The chain couples TRBV10-1 to TRBJ2-3; either TRBD1 or TRBD2 may fit D (6 bases each). V was shortened by 3 bases and J by 4 bases, with 17 bases between the two germline ends. The length of the CDR3 is 16 residues. Germline V gene lookup returns CDR1 WNHNN and CDR2 SYGVQD (reference sequence). The CDR3, as DNA: TGCGCCAGCAGTGAATGGACGGGGGCACTCGCAGATACGCAGTATTTT. Its translation: CASSEWTGALADTQYF.

The CDR3 region has the DNA TGTGCCACCAGTGACCCCAGGAGCTCCTACGAGCAGTACGTC. It translates to CATSDPRSSYEQYV. This chain connects TRBV24-1 to TRBJ2-7; D is unresolved. With 4 bases removed from V and 0 bases from J, the gap between germline ends came to 9 bases. The CDR3 has 14 amino acids. CDR1 and CDR2 (germline): KGHDR, SFDVKD.

V gene TRBV27 combines with J gene TRBJ2-3; D is possibly TRBD2 (7 bases). Germline V gene lookup returns CDR1 MNHEY and CDR2 SMNVEV (reference sequence). The CDR3 length is 14 residues. V shed 3 bases and J shed 2 bases, with 9 bases lying between them. The CDR3 DNA sequence: TGTGCCAGCAGTTTGGCGGGGGCCACAGATACGCAGTATTTT. Translated: CASSLAGATDTQYF.

This chain links TRBV12-5 with TRBJ2-3; weak D call: TRBD1 (6 bases). CDR1 and CDR2 (germline): LGHNT, FRNRAP. Between the trimmed V and J ends, which lost 6 bases and 2 bases, there was a span of 15 bases. The CDR3 consists of 15 residues. CDR3 coding DNA: TGTGCTAGTGGCCAAGCCACAGGGAACACAGATACGCAGTATTTT. Amino acid sequence: CASGQATGNTDTQYF.

CDR3 DNA sequence: TGTGCCAGCAGCTCCTTCACGGGGGGGGATTCACCCCTCCACTTT. Its translation is CASSSFTGGDSPLHF. The rearrangement uses TRBV11-2 and TRBJ1-6; possibly TRBD1 for D (5 bases). This CDR3 has 15 amino acids. The V and J ends lost 4 bases and 8 bases respectively, with 15 bases between them. Germline V gene sequence: CDR1 SGHAT, CDR2 FQNNGV.

CDR3 DNA: TGTGCCAGCAGTCCGGACTATGGGGAAAAACTGTTTTTT. Translated: CASSPDYGEKLFF. The chain combines TRBV6-4 with TRBJ1-4, with D unclear. The CDR3 has 13 residues. Germline V gene sequence: CDR1 MRHNA, CDR2 SNTAGT. Trimming stripped 5 bases from V and 8 bases from J, with 12 bases between.

The count of this clone is one. V usage is TRBV7-8 and J usage is TRBJ1-6; 7 bases line up with TRBD1. CDR1 is SGHVS and CDR2 is FQNEAQ in the germline V gene. The CDR3 length is 15 residues. The ends lost 0 bases at V and 7 bases at J; junction bases unmatched: 3. CDR3 nucleotides: TGTGCCAGCAGCTTAGCAGGGGGCGGGAATTCACCCCTCCACTTT. Translating it yields CASSLAGGGNSPLHF.

The CDR3 DNA is TGCGCCAGCAGTGAGTCGAGCGATAATGAAGCTTTCTTT. Protein product: CASSESSDNEAFF. The chain uses TRBV10-1 and TRBJ1-1, with D unresolved. This CDR3 spans 13 amino acids. Germline values: CDR1 WNHNN, CDR2 SYGVQD (reference sequence). The V end lost 0 bases, the J end lost 7 bases, and 9 bases lay between the germline ends.

V is TRBV5-1 and J is TRBJ2-4, with a tentative D call TRBD2 (6 bases). Germline loops: CDR1 SGHRS, CDR2 YFSETQ. The CDR3 is made up of 14 amino acids. V was shortened by 0 bases and J by 11 bases, with 15 bases between the two germline ends. CDR3 sequence reads: CASSLGHPSALQYF. CDR3 DNA sequence: TGCGCCAGCAGCTTGGGACACCCTAGCGCCCTTCAGTACTTC.

This chain joins TRBV5-1 and TRBJ1-2, with 7 bases fitting TRBD1. The CDR3 is 17 amino acids. Germline assignment: CDR1 SGHRS and CDR2 YFSETQ. After removal of 2 bases from V and 5 bases from J, the junction contained 15 bases not matched to a gene. The CDR3 is CASSFQGDPAGSYGYTF. CDR3 nucleotides: TGCGCCAGCAGCTTTCAGGGGGACCCAGCAGGATCTTATGGCTACACCTTC.

This chain joins TRBV24-1 and TRBJ2-5; D is possibly TRBD1 (5 bases). In germline, CDR1 is KGHDR, CDR2 SFDVKD. CDR3 length: 13 amino acids. Trimming took off 6 bases at V and 4 bases at J, with 11 bases between the two ends. The CDR3 region is CATSNQGRETQYF. The CDR3 region has the DNA TGTGCCACCAGTAATCAGGGCAGAGAGACCCAGTACTTC.

The chain recombines TRBV7-2 with TRBJ1-1; D unclear. The germline gives CDR1 SGHTA, CDR2 FQGNSA. Trimming stripped 3 bases from V and 0 bases from J, with 14 bases between. There are 16 residues in the CDR3. This chain's CDR3 is CASSLGSQLMNTEAFF. CDR3 nucleotides: TGTGCCAGCAGCTTGGGTTCTCAGCTAATGAACACTGAAGCTTTCTTT.

This sequence joins TRBV3-1 (or the pseudogene TRBV3-2) and TRBJ2-5; D remains ambiguous. The CDR3 runs to 14 residues. Between the trimmed V and J ends, which lost 0 bases and 1 base, there was a span of 6 bases. Germline lookup yields CDR1 LGHDT and CDR2 YNNKEL (reference sequence). CDR3 residues: CASSQEEAQETQYF. The CDR3, as DNA: TGTGCCAGCAGCCAAGAAGAGGCCCAAGAGACCCAGTACTTC.

The chain joins TRBV9 to TRBJ1-1; the D is unclear. CDR1 is SGDLS and CDR2 is YYNGEE in the germline V gene. V was shortened by 4 bases and J by 2 bases, with 15 bases between the two germline ends. The CDR3 runs 15 residues. CDR3 DNA sequence: TGTGCCAGCAGCAAACGACCAGAGACTAACACTGAAGCTTTCTTT. It encodes CASSKRPETNTEAFF.

The chain couples TRBV27 to TRBJ2-2; the D gene is possibly TRBD1 (6 bases). This CDR3 has 16 residues. With 3 bases removed from V and 0 bases from J, the gap between germline ends came to 11 bases. CDR1 is MNHEY, CDR2 SMNVEV, per germline (reference sequence). The CDR3 protein is CASSFDRNPNTGELFF. DNA for the CDR3: TGTGCCAGCAGTTTCGACAGGAACCCGAACACCGGGGAGCTGTTTTTT.

This clone was observed a handful of times. This rearrangement joins TRBV7-2 to TRBJ1-6; unclear D gene. The CDR3 is 15 amino acids. V was shortened by 5 bases and J by 8 bases, with 16 bases between the two germline ends. Germline CDR1 is SGHTA and CDR2 is FQGNSA. The CDR3, as DNA: TGTGCCAGCAGCGCCGGCGGGGTGCCCTATTCACCCCTCCACTTT. It encodes CASSAGGVPYSPLHF.

This chain uses TRBV27 with TRBJ2-3; D is possibly TRBD1 (5 bases). The CDR3 sequence is 15 residues long. V was trimmed by 4 bases and J by 2 bases, leaving 13 bases between them. Germline CDR1 is MNHEY and CDR2 is SMNVEV (reference sequence). CDR3 DNA sequence: TGTGCCAGCAGTTGGGGCAGATCCCCCACAGATACGCAGTATTTT. Protein product: CASSWGRSPTDTQYF.

This clone was recorded once. The chain couples TRBV5-1 to TRBJ2-5; D unclear. The CDR3 is made up of 15 amino acids. V lost 1 base, J lost 1 base, and 11 bases lay in between. Germline CDR1 and CDR2: SGHRS and YFSETQ. The CDR3 DNA follows: TGCGCCAGCAGCTTGCAGCCCCTTGGCCAAGAGACCCAGTACTTC. Protein: CASSLQPLGQETQYF.

V and J are TRBV5-5 and TRBJ2-7, with D possibly TRBD2 on 5 matching bases. CDR1 and CDR2 from the germline V gene are SGHKS and YYEKEE (reference sequence). The CDR3 length is 14 residues. V dropped 5 bases and J dropped 4 bases, with 16 bases sitting between them. This CDR3 reads CASSRDLDFYEQYV. CDR3 coding DNA: TGTGCCAGCAGTCGCGACCTGGACTTTTACGAGCAGTACGTC.